Listed below are T cell receptor beta chains from one sample, sequenced in a study of shared clonotypes between healthy human individuals. Only in-frame clones appear in the TCRdb table, and some are missing; sequencing was by immunoSEQ multiplex PCR. The table records hundreds of thousands of clones, roughly 73% of them present only once. Sequencing was done on a sample of memory CD4+ T cells sorted from blood. Every receptor here comes from a woman between 25 and 40 years old in good health. Both conserved end residues are part of each CDR3. D genes are given only for firm matches. Size is stated for part of the rows, as once, few or many counts, or as a class when the clone is expanded.

>TRBJ2-1|TRBV28|.|TRBD2
CASSLGPAGVNEQFF
TGTGCCAGCAGTTTGGGGCCAGCGGGAGTCAATGAGCAGTTCTTC
>TRBJ2-1|TRBV10-2|.|TRBD2
CASTQLAGSYNEQFF
TGCGCCAGCACCCAACTAGCGGGAAGTTACAATGAGCAGTTCTTC
>TRBJ2-5|TRBV9|once|TRBD1
CASSVGARDREGETQYF
TGTGCCAGCAGCGTAGGGGCAAGGGACAGGGAGGGCGAGACCCAGTACTTC
>TRBJ2-1|TRBV11-3|.|.
CASSWGRGSYNEQFF
TGTGCCAGCAGCTGGGGGAGAGGCTCCTACAATGAGCAGTTCTTC
>TRBJ1-1|TRBV18|.|TRBD1
CASSRAGTENTEAFF
TGTGCCAGCTCACGGGCCGGGACAGAGAACACTGAAGCTTTCTTT
>TRBJ2-7|TRBV10-3|.|.
CAISDSRSSYEQYF
TGTGCCATCAGTGATTCTAGGAGCTCCTACGAGCAGTACTTC
>TRBJ2-3|TRBV28|few|TRBD2
CASSLLPGMGGRGADTQYF
TGTGCCAGCAGTCTCCTGCCCGGTATGGGCGGGAGAGGGGCAGATACGCAGTATTTT
>TRBJ2-1|TRBV19|.|TRBD2
CASRRREWDEQFF
TGTGCCAGCCGCAGGCGGGAGTGGGATGAGCAGTTCTTC
>TRBJ2-7|TRBV7-2|.|.
CASSLGASYEQYF
TGTGCCAGCAGCTTAGGAGCCTCCTACGAGCAGTACTTC
>TRBJ1-1|TRBV19|.|TRBD1
CASSTTGDNTEAFF
TGTGCCAGTAGTACGACAGGGGACAACACTGAAGCTTTCTTT
>TRBJ1-4|TRBV4-1|.|TRBD1
CASSYLGQVNEKLFF
TGCGCCAGCAGCTACCTTGGACAGGTTAATGAAAAACTGTTTTTT
>TRBJ2-7|TRBV18|.|.
CASSRDSGEQYF
TGTGCCAGCTCGCGCGACTCAGGCGAGCAGTACTTC
>TRBJ2-1|TRBV29-1|.|.
CSVRNLPLDEQFF
TGCAGCGTGCGAAACCTACCTTTGGATGAGCAGTTCTTC
>TRBJ2-7|TRBV6-6|.|.
CASSFPRSEQYF
TGTGCCAGCAGTTTCCCCCGGTCCGAGCAGTACTTC
>TRBJ2-3|TRBV5-1|.|.
CASRPTPEVTDTQYF
TGCGCCAGCAGGCCGACGCCGGAGGTCACAGATACGCAGTATTTT
>TRBJ2-5|TRBV7-2|.|.
CASSLASKTQYF
TGTGCCAGCAGCTTAGCCTCCAAGACCCAGTACTTC
>TRBJ1-2|TRBV28|.|.
CASIRLQPPYGYTF
TGTGCCAGCATCAGGTTACAGCCGCCCTATGGCTACACCTTC
>TRBJ1-1|TRBV4-1|.|.
CASSQFAGTPNTEAFF
TGCGCCAGCAGCCAATTCGCGGGGACACCGAACACTGAAGCTTTCTTT
>TRBJ2-2|TRBV6-6|few|.
CASSLDRNTGELFF
TGTGCCAGCAGTTTGGACAGGAACACCGGGGAGCTGTTTTTT
>TRBJ1-2|TRBV5-6|few|.
CASSLGVIANYGYTF
TGTGCCAGCAGCTTGGGGGTGATAGCTAACTATGGCTACACCTTC
>TRBJ2-3|TRBV7-9|.|.
CASRGADTQYF
TGTGCCAGCCGCGGGGCAGATACGCAGTATTTT
>TRBJ2-1|TRBV28|few|TRBD2
CASSLRGRAANEQFF
TGTGCCAGCAGTTTACGAGGGAGGGCTGCTAATGAGCAGTTCTTC
>TRBJ2-1|TRBV6-4|.|TRBD2
CASSPWTSGGLNEQFF
TGTGCCAGCAGTCCCTGGACTAGCGGGGGCCTCAATGAGCAGTTCTTC
>TRBJ1-2|TRBV2|.|.
CASSEVAAITNYGYTF
TGTGCCAGCAGTGAGGTAGCCGCCATAACCAACTATGGCTACACCTTC
>TRBJ2-1|TRBV9|many|.
CASRDSLTYNEQFF
TGTGCCAGCAGGGACAGTCTTACCTACAATGAGCAGTTCTTC
>TRBJ2-2|TRBV7-3|.|.
CASSLLNTGELFF
TGTGCCAGCAGCTTACTGAACACCGGGGAGCTGTTTTTT
>TRBJ1-6|TRBV5-1|.|.
CASSFTDGRNSPLHF
TGCGCCAGCAGCTTTACGGACGGCCGAAATTCACCCCTCCACTTT